The source of this T cell receptor beta chain is a study of T cells after yellow fever vaccination. The study's findings and limits: There was a small share of clonotypes that showed up in both the CD4 and CD8 compartments. Once the booster was given, most primary-vaccination clones reappeared, at around 96% for CD4 and over 70% for CD8.

From germline, CDR1 is SGHRS and CDR2 YFSETQ. Trimming pared 5 bases from V and 5 bases from J, leaving 10 bases between. The CDR3 length is 12 residues. They built TCR cDNA with 5'RACE template switching, a step that put in a universal primer site and UMIs. TCRdb re-called the 5' RACE reads with MiXCR, one entry per CDR3 protein. The sample consists of about 630,000 distinct CDR3 sequences, roughly an eighth of them appearing once. Turning to this clonotype: Its antigen is currently unknown.

The TCR originated in a young man who received the YFV17D yellow fever vaccine. Sequenced material: PBMCs, taken on the day of the yellow fever booster vaccination. The chain employs TRBV5-1 and TRBJ2-5; D is possibly TRBD2 (5 bases). CDR3 coding DNA: TGCGCCAGCAGACGGACTGAGGAGACCCAGTACTTC. Translated: CASRRTEETQYF.